Sequencing of this T cell receptor (beta chain) was carried out in a study of cytomegalovirus exposure and HLA in healthy donors. Study observations and caveats: The classifier reportedly diagnosed cytomegalovirus status with high specificity and sensitivity. Under in vitro conditions, three CMV-associated chains were confirmed as specific for CMV antigens.

Germline V gene lookup returns CDR1 MNHNS and CDR2 SASEGT. Trimming removed 4 bases from V and 9 bases from J; junction bases left unmatched: 11. This CDR3 contains 14 residues. TCRdb keeps only in-frame clones here, not all; method: immunoSEQ multiplex PCR. The repertoire includes fewer than 250,000 clones, 87% of them detected once, and 2% to 3% sits in the top ten. This clone has a handful of counts. Its antigen is not known. J is TRBJ2-7 and V is TRBV6-1, with TRBD2 matching 8 bases. The TCR was taken from a man between 18 and 29 years old in good health and CMV-seronegative. Input material: PBMCs. CDR3 sequence reads: CASSVSAGVRGQYF. CDR3 bases: TGTGCCAGCAGTGTATCAGCGGGAGTTAGGGGGCAGTACTTC.